What follows are 6 T cell receptor beta chains derived from one specimen sequenced in a study of blood T cell repertoires in COVID-19. Produced via immunoSEQ multiplex PCR; TCRdb's table is partial and in-frame only. The sample carries approximately 200,000 clones, 80% to 90% recorded once. The sequencing input was peripheral blood. Receptors originate from a man aged 55 to 69 with acute or convalescent COVID-19.

The genes are TRBV12-5 and TRBJ2-3; D is possibly TRBD1 (6 bases). V dropped 7 bases and J dropped 4 bases, with 12 bases sitting between them. This CDR3 has 13 amino acids. Germline V lookup: CDR1 LGHNT, CDR2 FRNRAP. CDR3 coding DNA: TGTGCTAGTGCCACACAGGGTTCAGATACGCAGTATTTT. Protein sequence: CASATQGSDTQYF.

The chain has TRBV13 and TRBJ2-3; TRBD1 aligns across 9 bases. The germline gives CDR1 PRHDT, CDR2 FYEKMQ (reference sequence). The CDR3 loop spans 13 amino acids. V shed 0 bases and J 13 bases; nucleotides not matched to a gene: 5. CDR3 sequence reads: CASSLGRRQGEYF. In DNA form, the CDR3 reads TGTGCCAGCAGCTTAGGCAGGCGACAGGGGGAGTATTTT.

The chain uses TRBV5-6 and TRBJ2-2, with a tentative D call TRBD2 (5 bases). V gave up 7 bases and J gave up 5 bases, with 12 bases separating them. CDR3 size: 13 residues. Germline V gene sequence: CDR1 SGHDT, CDR2 YYEEEE. The CDR3 DNA is TGTGCCAGCTATAGCGCCGCGACCGGGGAGCTGTTTTTT. Residues: CASYSAATGELFF.

CDR3 in amino acids: CASSLFAGELFF. The CDR3 coding sequence is TGTGCCAGCAGTTTATTCGCCGGGGAGCTGTTTTTT. V usage is TRBV27 and J usage is TRBJ2-2; no clear D gene. The CDR3 loop spans 12 amino acids. Germline CDR1 reads MNHEY; CDR2 reads SMNVEV (reference sequence). V lost 1 base, J lost 6 bases, and 3 bases lay in between.

The V gene is TRBV5-4, the J gene TRBJ2-1; D ambiguous. Germline V gene data show CDR1 as SGHNT and CDR2 as YYREEE (reference sequence). The CDR3 sequence is 15 residues long. V was trimmed by 0 bases and J by 0 bases, leaving 7 bases between them. CDR3 loop: CASSLDPSSYNEQFF. The CDR3, as DNA: TGTGCCAGCAGCTTGGACCCCAGCTCCTACAATGAGCAGTTCTTC.

V usage is TRBV9 and J usage is TRBJ1-4; TRBD1 matches at 7 bases. CDR1 is SGDLS, CDR2 YYNGEE, per germline. This CDR3 comprises 15 residues. The J segment lost 7 bases and the V segment lost 4 bases, leaving 10 bases of the junction unmatched. This CDR3 reads CASSLQDRLGEKLFF. Here the CDR3 DNA reads TGTGCCAGCAGCCTTCAGGACAGGTTGGGTGAAAAACTGTTTTTT.